This T cell receptor (beta chain) was observed in a study of T cells in Graves' hyperthyroidism and ophthalmopathy. General study points: Most clonotypes expanded in the thyroid (above 0.001) were also present in blood.

The diagnostic basis comprised clinical symptoms, serum thyroxine and TRAb, thyroid ultrasound and orbital computed tomography. Germline lookup yields CDR1 MNHNY and CDR2 SVGAGI (reference sequence). The CDR3 sequence is 15 residues long. V was clipped by 3 bases and J by 3 bases; unmatched bases: 5. Many counts were recorded for this clonotype. Its specificity is unknown. Amplified TCR beta CDR3 regions came from RNA transcripts. In the first-round RT-PCR of the TCR CDR3, the HTBI primer set was used. One entry per CDR3 protein, called by TCRdb with MiXCR from the multiplex PCR reads. In the table there are under 450,000 distinct CDR3 sequences, around 14% of which are singletons.

The sample comprised blood. The receptor comes from a woman between 18 and 30 years old with Graves' hyperthyroidism. This chain connects TRBV6-6 to TRBJ1-5; 7 bases fit TRBD1. The chain's CDR3 is CASSYLGGPNQPQHF. In DNA, the CDR3 is TGTGCCAGCAGTTATTTAGGGGGCCCCAATCAGCCCCAGCATTTT.